This is a list of T cell receptor beta chains from one sample in a study of tumor-infiltrating lymphocytes in primary liver carcinoma. TCRdb re-called the multiplex PCR reads through MiXCR, storing one row per CDR3 protein. The data show under 150,000 distinct CDR3 sequences, around 70% seen once. The sequenced sample consisted of tumor-adjacent normal liver tissue. The receptors come from a woman aged 60-75 years with primary liver carcinoma and hepatitis B virus infection. CDR3s include the opening cysteine and the closing phenylalanine or tryptophan. The D gene is left open where the match is weak. A row's size may be missing; if present it is once, few, many or a size class.

J | D | V | size | DNA | CDR3
TRBJ2-6 | TRBD2 | TRBV29-1 | NA | TGCAGCGTTAGTAGGATTAGCGGGAGAAGTGGGGCCAACGTCCTGACTTTC | CSVSRISGRSGANVLTF
TRBJ2-1 | NA | TRBV11-2 | NA | TGCGCCACCAGCTTTACCCCACTGAGGAGCTCCTACAATGAGCAGTTCTTT | CATSFTPLRSSYNEQFF
TRBJ2-7 | NA | TRBV6-5 | many | TGTGCCAGCAGTGTCCGGCAGGGCGAGCAGTACTTC | CASSVRQGEQYF
TRBJ2-5 | TRBD2 | TRBV7-6 | few | TGTGCCAGCAGCTTAATGGCTAGCGGGTATCAAGAGACTCAGCACTTC | CASSLMASGYQETQHF
TRBJ2-2 | TRBD2 | TRBV29-1 | NA | TGCAGTGTTGGGACTAGCGATAACACCGGGGAGCTGTTTTTT | CSVGTSDNTGELFF
TRBJ1-2 | NA | TRBV4-2 | once | TGTGTCAGCAGCCCGCGACCGGACTATGGTTACACCTTC | CVSSPRPDYGYTF
TRBJ2-7 | TRBD2 | TRBV6-2/TRBV6-3 | many | TGTGCCAGCAGCCGGACTAGCGGGAGAATTTCCTACGAGCAGTACTTC | CASSRTSGRISYEQYF
TRBJ1-1 | TRBD1 | TRBV12-3/TRBV12-4 | NA | TGTGCTAACAGTGAAGACAGGGGTACTGAAGCTTTCTTT | CANSEDRGTEAFF
TRBJ2-2 | NA | TRBV11-2 | NA | TGTGCAAGCAGCTTAGATATGACTGTGGAGCTGTTTTTT | CASSLDMTVELFF
TRBJ2-1 | NA | TRBV7-8 | NA | TGTGCCAGCAGCCCCGGAAGACTATCCTTTTATAATGGGCAGTTCTTC | CASSPGRLSFYNGQFF
TRBJ2-1 | TRBD2 | TRBV12-3/TRBV12-4 | many | TGTGCCAGCAGCCCACTAGCGGACCGGAAAGATGAGCAGTTCTTC | CASSPLADRKDEQFF
TRBJ1-3 | NA | TRBV11-2 | NA | TGTGCCAGCAGCTCCGGAGATCACGCGTGCACCATATATTTT | CASSSGDHACTIYF
TRBJ1-1 | NA | TRBV11-2 | NA | TGTGCCAGTAGCGCCACGTCAGGGTACATTCGCACTGAAGCTTCCTTT | CASSATSGYIRTEASF
TRBJ1-2 | NA | TRBV14 | NA | TGTGCCAGCAGCCGACTAAGGAGAGCTAGGAGCTACACCTTC | CASSRLRRARSYTF
TRBJ1-3 | TRBD1 | TRBV11-2 | NA | TGTGCTAGCAGCTCACGCCCGGACAGGGGAGCGTACTCTGGAAGCACCGTATATTTT | CASSSRPDRGAYSGSTVYF
TRBJ1-2 | NA | TRBV6-5 | NA | TGTGCCAACACGGAGGGAAGGACCTCTAACTATGGCTACACCTTC | CANTEGRTSNYGYTF
TRBJ2-7 | NA | TRBV5-6 | NA | TGTACCAGCAGCTTCAGAGGGATAGCTTCCTACGAGCAGTACTTC | CTSSFRGIASYEQYF
TRBJ2-7 | NA | TRBV11-1 | NA | TGCGCCAGCAGCCCTCGGGCAGTAGGACTACGCGAGCAGTACTTC | CASSPRAVGLREQYF
TRBJ2-1 | NA | TRBV4-1 | once | TGTGCCAGCAGCCAAGGTGGATGGGAGAGGTACAATGAGCAGTTCTTC | CASSQGGWERYNEQFF
TRBJ2-1 | NA | TRBV5-1 | many | TGCGCCAGCAGCTTGGTCCTGACGGATGAGCAGTTCTTC | CASSLVLTDEQFF
TRBJ1-2 | TRBD1 | TRBV29-1 | NA | TGCAGCATTGGGACAGGGGGCTCTGAGGGCCACACCTTC | CSIGTGGSEGHTF
TRBJ1-6 | NA | TRBV20-1 | NA | TGCAGTATGGAGGGTCAAGGGAATTCACCCCTCCACTTT | CSMEGQGNSPLHF
TRBJ2-2 | NA | TRBV6-6 | NA | TGTGCCAGCAGTTACCAAGGTAGTCTTGGGGAACTGTTTTTT | CASSYQGSLGELFF
TRBJ2-1 | TRBD1 | TRBV5-4 | NA | TGTGCCAGCAGAAACACACCGGGACAGGGTAGTCCCAATGAGCAGTTCTTC | CASRNTPGQGSPNEQFF
TRBJ1-1 | NA | TRBV7-9 | many | TGTGCCAGCAGCTTAAGTCGGGGAGCTTTCTTT | CASSLSRGAFF
TRBJ2-1 | NA | TRBV5-7 | many | TGTGCCAGCAGCCATTGTGAGGACGATGAGCAGTTCTTC | CASSHCEDDEQFF
TRBJ2-6 | NA | TRBV6-5 | once | TGTGCCAGCAGCTCTCGGACAACTGGGGCCAACGTCCTGACTTTC | CASSSRTTGANVLTF
TRBJ1-1 | NA | TRBV12-5 | NA | TGTGCTAGTGCTTTACAGCCTAACATGAACACCGAAGCTCTCTTT | CASALQPNMNTEALF
TRBJ2-3 | NA | TRBV5-1 | NA | TGCGCCAGGAGCCTGGGGGCGGATCTCACCTCCGATACGCAGTATTTT | CARSLGADLTSDTQYF
TRBJ2-1 | NA | TRBV6-5 | NA | TGCGCCAGCAGCCCACAGCCCAATGAGCTGTTCTTC | CASSPQPNELFF
TRBJ2-1 | NA | TRBV12-3/TRBV12-4 | NA | TGTGCCAGCAGTACCGTCCCAGCAGGGGTTCACGATGAGCAGTTCTTC | CASSTVPAGVHDEQFF
TRBJ1-3 | TRBD1 | TRBV12-3/TRBV12-4 | NA | TGTACCAGCAGTCCACTGACAGGGGGCTCTGGAAACACCATATATTTT | CTSSPLTGGSGNTIYF
TRBJ2-7 | NA | TRBV11-3 | medium-sized | TGTGCCAGCAGCTTGAGGCAGTCCTACGAGCAGTACTTC | CASSLRQSYEQYF
TRBJ1-2 | NA | TRBV29-1 | NA | TGCAGCCTTGAATTGGGTTATACTAAGTATGGCTACACCTTC | CSLELGYTKYGYTF
TRBJ2-7 | TRBD1 | TRBV12-5 | many | TGTGCTAGTGGTTTTGACAGGGGTTACGAGCAGTACTTC | CASGFDRGYEQYF
TRBJ2-7 | TRBD1 | TRBV11-2 | medium-sized | TGTGCCAGCAGCCCCGGACAGGGATGGGGCGAGCAGTACTTC | CASSPGQGWGEQYF
TRBJ1-1 | NA | TRBV4-2 | NA | TGTGCCAGTAACCTCGCGCCCGACAGGAACACTGAAGCTTTCTTT | CASNLAPDRNTEAFF
TRBJ2-5 | TRBD1 | TRBV7-8 | NA | TGTACCAGCTGCTTACGTGCTCAGGGGGTGGGGGAGACCCAGTACTTC | CTSCLRAQGVGETQYF
TRBJ1-5 | NA | TRBV28 | NA | TGTGGCAGCAGTTTATTCGGGGTTCAGCCCCAGCATTTT | CGSSLFGVQPQHF
TRBJ2-7 | NA | TRBV29-1 | NA | TGCAGCGTTCAGGGTATTATTCCCTACGAGCAGTACTTC | CSVQGIIPYEQYF
TRBJ2-4 | NA | TRBV7-9 | many | TGTGCCAGCAGCTTAAGGTCTACGGGGGTGGTTATTCAGTACTTC | CASSLRSTGVVIQYF
TRBJ1-5 | TRBD1 | TRBV11-2 | NA | TGTGTCAGCAGCTTAGATCCACATGGGGGACAGCCCCAACATTTT | CVSSLDPHGGQPQHF
TRBJ2-3 | NA | TRBV28 | NA | TGTGGCAGCAGTTTCGTGTCTGGCACAGATACGCAGTATTTT | CGSSFVSGTDTQYF
TRBJ2-1 | NA | TRBV11-2 | NA | TGTGCCAGCAGCTTAGCTAGGAGTCTCATTGAGCAGTTCTTC | CASSLARSLIEQFF
TRBJ2-2 | NA | TRBV5-1 | once | TGCGCCAACAGCCTCCGGACAGCGGGTACCGGGGAGCTGTTTTTT | CANSLRTAGTGELFF
TRBJ1-2 | NA | TRBV6-6 | NA | TGTGCCAGCAATTACGGGAACCGGGGCGGCTACACCTTC | CASNYGNRGGYTF
TRBJ2-7 | NA | TRBV4-1 | NA | TGCGCCAGCAATTCGGGGGGGACAGGGTACTACGAGCAGTACTTC | CASNSGGTGYYEQYF
TRBJ1-2 | NA | TRBV7-9 | NA | TGTGCCAGCAGAAAACGGGGGGACACCTATGGCTACACCTTC | CASRKRGDTYGYTF
TRBJ1-1 | TRBD1 | TRBV12-3/TRBV12-4 | NA | TGTGCCAGCAGCCGACAGGGGAACACTGAGGCTCTCTTT | CASSRQGNTEALF
TRBJ1-3 | TRBD1 | TRBV11-2 | NA | TGTGCCAGCAGCTCACGCCCGGACAGGGAGGCGTACTCTGGGAACACCATATATTTT | CASSSRPDREAYSGNTIYF
TRBJ1-5 | NA | TRBV6-2/TRBV6-3 | NA | TGTGCCGGCAGCCCCGGACACGATAGCAATCAGCCCCAGCATTTT | CAGSPGHDSNQPQHF
TRBJ2-5 | NA | TRBV7-8 | once | TGTGCCAGAAGCTCAAACGCGGGGCAGGGCAAGACCCAGTACTTC | CARSSNAGQGKTQYF
TRBJ2-2 | NA | TRBV12-3/TRBV12-4 | NA | TGTGCCAGCGGTTTCGCGGCAGGGGTGACGAACACCGGGGAGCTGTTTTTT | CASGFAAGVTNTGELFF
TRBJ2-7 | NA | TRBV4-1 | NA | TGCGCCACTGGGGATTACGGACACTACTTC | CATGDYGHYF
TRBJ1-1 | TRBD1 | TRBV29-1 | many | TGCAGCGTTGGGTCGACAGGGGCGCACACTGAAGCTTTCTTT | CSVGSTGAHTEAFF